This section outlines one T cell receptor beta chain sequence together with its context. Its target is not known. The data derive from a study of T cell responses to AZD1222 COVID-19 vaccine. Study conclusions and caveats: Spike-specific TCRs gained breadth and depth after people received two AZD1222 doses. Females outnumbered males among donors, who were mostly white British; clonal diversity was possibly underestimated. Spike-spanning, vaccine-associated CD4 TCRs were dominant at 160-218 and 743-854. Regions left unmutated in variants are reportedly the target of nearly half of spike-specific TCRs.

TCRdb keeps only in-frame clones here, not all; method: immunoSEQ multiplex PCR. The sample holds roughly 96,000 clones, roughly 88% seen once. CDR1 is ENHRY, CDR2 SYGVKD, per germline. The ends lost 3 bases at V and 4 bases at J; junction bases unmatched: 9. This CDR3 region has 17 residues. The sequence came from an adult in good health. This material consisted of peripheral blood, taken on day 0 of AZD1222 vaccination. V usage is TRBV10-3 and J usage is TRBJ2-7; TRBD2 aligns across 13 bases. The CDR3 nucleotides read TGTGCCATCAGTGACTTTTACGGGACTAGCGGGAAATACGAGCAGTACTTC. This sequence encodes CAISDFYGTSGKYEQYF.